This is a list of T cell receptor beta chains from one sample in a study of blood T cell repertoires in COVID-19. Clones were sequenced by immunoSEQ multiplex PCR, and TCRdb holds only the in-frame ones, with some missing. The sample includes under 300,000 clones, about 87% of them seen just once. The specimen was peripheral blood. These receptors originate from a woman in her forties with acute or convalescent COVID-19. The CDR3 runs from the conserved cysteine through the conserved F or W. A D gene is named only where the DNA matches it firmly. Expanded clones get a size class; other rows say once, few or many, or leave the size out.

D gene: -; CDR3 length: 17; clone size: -; V gene: TRBV7-6; J gene: TRBJ1-1; CDR3 DNA: TGTGCCAGCAGCTTAGCTATCGGGGGGCGTTTGAACACTGAAGCTTTCTTT; CDR3 protein: CASSLAIGGRLNTEAFF
D gene: TRBD1; CDR3 length: 14; clone size: -; V gene: TRBV30; J gene: TRBJ1-6; CDR3 DNA: TGTGCCTGGAGTGCCGGACAGGAGAATTCACCCCTCCACTTT; CDR3 protein: CAWSAGQENSPLHF
D gene: TRBD2; CDR3 length: 14; clone size: -; V gene: TRBV9; J gene: TRBJ2-5; CDR3 DNA: TGTGCCAGCAGCGTTAGCGGGGGGTGGGAGACCCAGTACTTC; CDR3 protein: CASSVSGGWETQYF
D gene: -; CDR3 length: 12; clone size: -; V gene: TRBV29-1; J gene: TRBJ1-2; CDR3 DNA: TGCAGCGTTCAAGGTTGGCAGTATGGCTACACCTTC; CDR3 protein: CSVQGWQYGYTF
D gene: TRBD1; CDR3 length: 14; clone size: once; V gene: TRBV19; J gene: TRBJ1-1; CDR3 DNA: TGTGCCAGTAGAATCAGGGGGCGGGGAACTGAAGCTTTCTTT; CDR3 protein: CASRIRGRGTEAFF
D gene: -; CDR3 length: 16; clone size: -; V gene: TRBV6-5; J gene: TRBJ1-6; CDR3 DNA: TGTGCCAGCAGTTACCCAAACGCGGGGGCGAATTCACCCCTCCACTTT; CDR3 protein: CASSYPNAGANSPLHF
D gene: -; CDR3 length: 16; clone size: -; V gene: TRBV5-1; J gene: TRBJ2-3; CDR3 DNA: TGCGCCAGCAGCTTGGCGGGATGGGGGCGCACAGATACGCAGTATTTT; CDR3 protein: CASSLAGWGRTDTQYF
D gene: TRBD1; CDR3 length: 15; clone size: few; V gene: TRBV5-1; J gene: TRBJ2-5; CDR3 DNA: TGCGCCAGCCGCCGGCAGGACAGGTACCAAGAGACCCAGTACTTC; CDR3 protein: CASRRQDRYQETQYF
D gene: -; CDR3 length: 14; clone size: -; V gene: TRBV6-5; J gene: TRBJ1-6; CDR3 DNA: TGTGCCAGCCGCCGGGGGGAACTGAGGGCACCCCTCCACTTT; CDR3 protein: CASRRGELRAPLHF
D gene: TRBD1; CDR3 length: 15; clone size: -; V gene: TRBV11-2; J gene: TRBJ1-4; CDR3 DNA: TGTGCCAGCAGCTTACGGGGACAGCCTAATGAAAAACTGTTTTTT; CDR3 protein: CASSLRGQPNEKLFF
D gene: TRBD1; CDR3 length: 16; clone size: -; V gene: TRBV27; J gene: TRBJ2-3; CDR3 DNA: TGTGCCAGCAGTTTAGTCGACAGGGGAGAGACAGATACGCAGTATTTT; CDR3 protein: CASSLVDRGETDTQYF
D gene: TRBD2; CDR3 length: 15; clone size: -; V gene: TRBV3-1/TRBV3-2; J gene: TRBJ2-1; CDR3 DNA: TGTGCCAGCAGCCCCAGACTAGCGGGTTACAATGAGCAGTTCTTC; CDR3 protein: CASSPRLAGYNEQFF
D gene: -; CDR3 length: 12; clone size: -; V gene: TRBV24-1; J gene: TRBJ2-2; CDR3 DNA: TGTGCCACCAGTGACCGGACCGGGGAGCTGTTTTTT; CDR3 protein: CATSDRTGELFF
D gene: -; CDR3 length: 13; clone size: -; V gene: TRBV20-1; J gene: TRBJ1-1; CDR3 DNA: TGCAGTGCTAGTCATAACCCGGGACAAGAAGCTTTCTTT; CDR3 protein: CSASHNPGQEAFF
D gene: TRBD1; CDR3 length: 15; clone size: -; V gene: TRBV6-5; J gene: TRBJ1-1; CDR3 DNA: TGTGCCAGCAGAAGGGGGCTTGATTTGAACACTGAAGCTTTCTTT; CDR3 protein: CASRRGLDLNTEAFF
D gene: TRBD1; CDR3 length: 13; clone size: -; V gene: TRBV4-2; J gene: TRBJ1-5; CDR3 DNA: TGTGCCAGCAGCCAGACAGGGTTTCAGCCCCAGCATTTT; CDR3 protein: CASSQTGFQPQHF
D gene: TRBD2; CDR3 length: 15; clone size: -; V gene: TRBV5-8; J gene: TRBJ2-4; CDR3 DNA: TGTGCCAGCAGCTTTGGTTCGGGGGGGCCGGACATTCAGTACTTC; CDR3 protein: CASSFGSGGPDIQYF
D gene: TRBD1; CDR3 length: 15; clone size: -; V gene: TRBV2; J gene: TRBJ1-2; CDR3 DNA: TGTGCCAGCAGTGACCCGGGACAGGGCAACTATGGCTACACCTTC; CDR3 protein: CASSDPGQGNYGYTF
D gene: TRBD1; CDR3 length: 16; clone size: -; V gene: TRBV18; J gene: TRBJ1-4; CDR3 DNA: TGTGCCAGCTCATCAACCCGGGGGACAGGGATCGAAAAACTGTTTTTT; CDR3 protein: CASSSTRGTGIEKLFF
D gene: -; CDR3 length: 15; clone size: once; V gene: TRBV4-1; J gene: TRBJ1-1; CDR3 DNA: TGCGCCAGCAGCCAAGAGACAACACTAGGCACTGAAGCTTTCTTT; CDR3 protein: CASSQETTLGTEAFF
D gene: -; CDR3 length: 13; clone size: -; V gene: TRBV30; J gene: TRBJ2-3; CDR3 DNA: TGTGCCTGGAGTGTACAGGTGGGAGATACGCAGTATTTT; CDR3 protein: CAWSVQVGDTQYF
D gene: -; CDR3 length: 14; clone size: -; V gene: TRBV5-6; J gene: TRBJ1-2; CDR3 DNA: TGTGCCAGCAGCGGGCAGGGGATCGACTATGGCTACACCTTC; CDR3 protein: CASSGQGIDYGYTF
D gene: -; CDR3 length: 11; clone size: -; V gene: TRBV11-2; J gene: TRBJ1-1; CDR3 DNA: TGTGCCAGCAGCTTACAGGGTCCCTCTTTCTTT; CDR3 protein: CASSLQGPSFF
D gene: -; CDR3 length: 12; clone size: once; V gene: TRBV27; J gene: TRBJ2-3; CDR3 DNA: TGTGCCAGCAGTCCCTACACAGATACGCAGTATTTT; CDR3 protein: CASSPYTDTQYF
D gene: -; CDR3 length: 14; clone size: -; V gene: TRBV5-6; J gene: TRBJ2-1; CDR3 DNA: TGTGCCAGCAGCCGACTCAGCTCCTACAATGAGCAGTTCTTC; CDR3 protein: CASSRLSSYNEQFF
D gene: TRBD1; CDR3 length: 15; clone size: few; V gene: TRBV4-1; J gene: TRBJ1-1; CDR3 DNA: TGCGCCAGCAGCGATAGGACAGGGGATGACACTGAAGCTTTCTTT; CDR3 protein: CASSDRTGDDTEAFF
D gene: -; CDR3 length: 17; clone size: -; V gene: TRBV3-1/TRBV3-2; J gene: TRBJ1-3; CDR3 DNA: TGTGCCAGCAGCTCCTGGTACAGGGCCCCCTCTGGAAACACCATATATTTT; CDR3 protein: CASSSWYRAPSGNTIYF
D gene: TRBD1; CDR3 length: 18; clone size: -; V gene: TRBV4-2; J gene: TRBJ1-1; CDR3 DNA: TGTGCCAGCAGCCAAGATACAGGGGGCGCATCCATGAACACTGAAGCTTTCTTT; CDR3 protein: CASSQDTGGASMNTEAFF
D gene: TRBD1; CDR3 length: 16; clone size: -; V gene: TRBV6-6; J gene: TRBJ1-4; CDR3 DNA: TGTGCCAGCAGTTCCCCGACCGGGACAGGAGCCGGCAAACTGTTTTTT; CDR3 protein: CASSSPTGTGAGKLFF
D gene: -; CDR3 length: 18; clone size: -; V gene: TRBV19; J gene: TRBJ1-3; CDR3 DNA: TGTGCCAGTAGTATCCTGGCAGGTTCCTTAACTTCTGGAAACACCATATATTTT; CDR3 protein: CASSILAGSLTSGNTIYF
D gene: TRBD1; CDR3 length: 15; clone size: once; V gene: TRBV2; J gene: TRBJ2-2; CDR3 DNA: TGTGCCAGCAGAGCTGACAGGGCGGCCACCGGGGAGCTGTTTTTT; CDR3 protein: CASRADRAATGELFF
D gene: -; CDR3 length: 14; clone size: -; V gene: TRBV3-1/TRBV3-2; J gene: TRBJ2-5; CDR3 DNA: TGTGCCAGCAGCCAACAACCCGTCGGGGAGACCCAGTACTTC; CDR3 protein: CASSQQPVGETQYF
D gene: TRBD2; CDR3 length: 13; clone size: once; V gene: TRBV2; J gene: TRBJ2-3; CDR3 DNA: TGTGCCAGCATCGGACTAGGATCCGATACGCAGTATTTT; CDR3 protein: CASIGLGSDTQYF
D gene: -; CDR3 length: 16; clone size: -; V gene: TRBV18; J gene: TRBJ1-5; CDR3 DNA: TGTGCCAGCTCACTTAACAGGGTGGCAGGGGATCAGCCCCAGCATTTT; CDR3 protein: CASSLNRVAGDQPQHF
D gene: -; CDR3 length: 17; clone size: -; V gene: TRBV9; J gene: TRBJ1-1; CDR3 DNA: TGTGCCAGCAGCGTAGAGGATACGGGCAGGGCGAACACTGAAGCTTTCTTT; CDR3 protein: CASSVEDTGRANTEAFF
D gene: -; CDR3 length: 17; clone size: -; V gene: TRBV30; J gene: TRBJ1-6; CDR3 DNA: TGTGCCTGGAGTGTATCGGGAAGGGATTTGTATAATTCACCCCTCCACTTT; CDR3 protein: CAWSVSGRDLYNSPLHF
D gene: -; CDR3 length: 15; clone size: -; V gene: TRBV6-5; J gene: TRBJ1-1; CDR3 DNA: TGTGCCTCGTCTCCCCCCGGGGGGAGGAACACTGAAGCTTTCTTT; CDR3 protein: CASSPPGGRNTEAFF
D gene: -; CDR3 length: 14; clone size: -; V gene: TRBV6-5; J gene: TRBJ1-2; CDR3 DNA: TGTGCCAGTACCTTTGAGCCCACCAACTATGGCTACACCTTC; CDR3 protein: CASTFEPTNYGYTF
D gene: -; CDR3 length: 15; clone size: -; V gene: TRBV29-1; J gene: TRBJ1-2; CDR3 DNA: TGCAGCGTCAGATTTACCGGGAGCCAGAGCTATGGCTACACCTTC; CDR3 protein: CSVRFTGSQSYGYTF
D gene: -; CDR3 length: 14; clone size: -; V gene: TRBV6-2/TRBV6-3; J gene: TRBJ1-4; CDR3 DNA: TGTGCCAGCAGTTACTTGGGGCCCGATGAAAAACTGTTTTTT; CDR3 protein: CASSYLGPDEKLFF
D gene: -; CDR3 length: 16; clone size: -; V gene: TRBV6-5; J gene: TRBJ1-3; CDR3 DNA: TGTGCCAGCAGTTACTCGGTGGCAGGGGTCGCAAACACCATATATTTT; CDR3 protein: CASSYSVAGVANTIYF
D gene: TRBD1; CDR3 length: 16; clone size: once; V gene: TRBV5-1; J gene: TRBJ2-5; CDR3 DNA: TGCGCCAGCAGCCTGAGGGTTGGGGGACAGACGAAGACCCAGTACTTC; CDR3 protein: CASSLRVGGQTKTQYF
D gene: -; CDR3 length: 15; clone size: -; V gene: TRBV2; J gene: TRBJ2-5; CDR3 DNA: TGTGCCAGCAGTGAAGGGGGTAGCGGTACCCCAACCCAGTACTTC; CDR3 protein: CASSEGGSGTPTQYF